This is a list of T cell receptor beta chains from one sample in a study of early T cells in non-severe SARS-CoV-2 infection. TCRdb analysed the 5' RACE reads with MiXCR anew, one entry per CDR3 protein. The table includes over 50,000 distinct CDR3 sequences, around 8% detected once. Sequenced material: whole blood. The origin of the receptors is an adult who was a healthcare worker with PCR-confirmed SARS-CoV-2 infection or an uninfected control (not recorded which). Each CDR3 is given with its conserved first and last residue. The D gene is left open where the match is weak. Part of the rows lack a size; the others show once, few, many or a class for expanded clones.

TGTGCCAGCAGAGCCCCTCTGGGACAGGGTATGAACACTGAAGCTTTCTTT,CASRAPLGQGMNTEAFF,TRBD1,-,TRBV28,TRBJ1-1
TGTGCCAGCATCCGGACAGGGGGTGTTACTGAAGCTTTCTTT,CASIRTGGVTEAFF,TRBD1,-,TRBV6-1,TRBJ1-1
TGCAGTGCTAGAGAGTGGGCTAGCGGGAAGGTTAATGAGCAGTTCTTC,CSAREWASGKVNEQFF,TRBD2,few,TRBV20-1,TRBJ2-1
TGTGCCAGCAGCATCACTGGGCTAGCGGGGTACAATGAGCAGTTCTTC,CASSITGLAGYNEQFF,TRBD2,-,TRBV11-1,TRBJ2-1
TGCGCCAGCAGTGAGTCTCTAGCTTTCACCTACAATGAGCAGTTCTTC,CASSESLAFTYNEQFF,-,many,TRBV10-2,TRBJ2-1
TGTGCCAGCAGTTCGGGACTAGGCTACGAGCAGTACTTC,CASSSGLGYEQYF,TRBD2,few,TRBV27,TRBJ2-7
TGTGCCAGCAGCTTTCGGCCCTACGAGCAGTACTTC,CASSFRPYEQYF,-,many,TRBV7-9,TRBJ2-7
TGCAGCACACGGGAGATCACAGATACGCAGTATTTT,CSTREITDTQYF,-,few,TRBV29-1,TRBJ2-3
TGTGCCAGCAGTGGGACTAGCGGGAGGGCCTACGAGCAGTACTTC,CASSGTSGRAYEQYF,TRBD2,few,TRBV2,TRBJ2-7
TGTGCCAGCTCACCCGGACAGGGGGAGCAGTACTTC,CASSPGQGEQYF,TRBD1,few,TRBV18,TRBJ2-7
TGCAGTGCTAGAATTAGCGGGCATGAGCAGTTCTTC,CSARISGHEQFF,TRBD2,-,TRBV20-1,TRBJ2-1
TGTGCCAGCAGCTCCGGACAGTTTCTTAATTCACCCCTCCACTTT,CASSSGQFLNSPLHF,-,-,TRBV7-9,TRBJ1-6
TGTGCCAGCAGCCATCGTAGACTAGCGGGAGGGCAAAGCACAGATACGCAGTATTTT,CASSHRRLAGGQSTDTQYF,TRBD2,-,TRBV14,TRBJ2-3
TGTGCCAGCAGCCAGGACGGGTCCTTCTACAATGAGCAGTTCTTC,CASSQDGSFYNEQFF,-,-,TRBV11-2,TRBJ2-1
TGTGCCTGTTCCACAACGGACCTAGCCTACGAGCAGTACTTC,CACSTTDLAYEQYF,-,-,TRBV28,TRBJ2-7
TGTGCCAGCACCCCGGTAAGGACAGGGGTTGAAAAACTGTTTTTT,CASTPVRTGVEKLFF,TRBD1,few,TRBV28,TRBJ1-4
TGTGCCACGCAGGAGGCAAATAGCAATCAGCCCCAGCATTTT,CATQEANSNQPQHF,-,many,TRBV7-9,TRBJ1-5